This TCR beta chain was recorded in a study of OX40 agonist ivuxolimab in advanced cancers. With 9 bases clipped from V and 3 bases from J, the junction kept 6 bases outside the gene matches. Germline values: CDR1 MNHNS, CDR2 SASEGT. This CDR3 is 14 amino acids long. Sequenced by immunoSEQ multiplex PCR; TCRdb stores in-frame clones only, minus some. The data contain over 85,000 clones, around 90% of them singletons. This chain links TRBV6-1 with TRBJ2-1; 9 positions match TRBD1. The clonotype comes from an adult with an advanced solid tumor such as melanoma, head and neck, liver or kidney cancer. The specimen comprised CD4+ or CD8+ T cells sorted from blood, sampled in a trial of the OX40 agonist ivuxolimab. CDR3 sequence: CASSQGAIYNEQFF. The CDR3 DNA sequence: TGTGCCAGTTCACAGGGGGCGATCTACAATGAGCAGTTCTTC.